Given below is one TCR beta chain in context. No antigen is known for it. The CDR3 runs 13 residues. CDR1 is LNHDA, CDR2 SQIVND, per germline (reference sequence). V lost 9 bases to trimming and J lost 2 bases, with 12 bases between them. Method: immunoSEQ multiplex PCR; TCRdb's copy keeps in-frame clones and lacks some. The sample yields under 35,000 clones, around four fifths seen once. The sample originates from a study of T cells in narcolepsy. Study-level results: HCRT-specific and TRIB2-specific autoreactive clonotypes appeared among same-patient CSF and blood CD4+ clonotypes. In some patient and control memory CD4+ samples, autoreactive clones were absent.

This receptor was taken from a human donor with narcolepsy. Sequenced: CD45RA- memory CD4+ T cells from PBMCs. The chain joins TRBV19 to TRBJ2-3, with D perhaps assigned TRBD1 or TRBD2 (5 bases each). The CDR3 sequence: CASEGTATDTQYF. The CDR3 region has the DNA TGTGCCAGCGAGGGGACCGCCACAGATACGCAGTATTTT.